This T cell receptor (beta chain) was found in a study of monozygotic twins with inflammatory bowel disease. As for this clonotype: Its cognate antigen is unknown.

Germline values: CDR1 SGHTA, CDR2 FQGNSA. The CDR3 spans 15 residues. Study observations and caveats: Twin pairs that were concordant did not differ from discordant pairs in repertoire similarity, possibly from limited power.

Per donor, under 3 ml of blood was collected and frozen. Through template switching, UMIs that included a 6-nucleotide sample barcode were added. Reprocessing the 5' RACE reads, TCRdb reports a single entry for every CDR3 protein and omits DNA. The repertoire table contains 300,000 to 400,000 distinct CDR3 sequences. This receptor was obtained from a human donor with ulcerative colitis or Crohn's disease, or a healthy co-twin of an affected twin (not recorded which). The chain joins TRBV7-2 to TRBJ2-7; TCRdb indicates TRBD1, and absent DNA this call remains unverified. The source material was blood. The CDR3: CASSSTGTNSYEQYF. Using reference TRBV7-2 and TRBJ2-7 for the parts outside the CDR3, the full variable domain is GAGVSQSPSNKVTEKGKDVELRCDPISGHTALYWYRQSLGQGLEFLIYFQGNSAPDKSGLPSDRFSAERTGGSVSTLTIQRTQQEDSAVYLCASSSTGTNSYEQYFGPGTRLTVT.